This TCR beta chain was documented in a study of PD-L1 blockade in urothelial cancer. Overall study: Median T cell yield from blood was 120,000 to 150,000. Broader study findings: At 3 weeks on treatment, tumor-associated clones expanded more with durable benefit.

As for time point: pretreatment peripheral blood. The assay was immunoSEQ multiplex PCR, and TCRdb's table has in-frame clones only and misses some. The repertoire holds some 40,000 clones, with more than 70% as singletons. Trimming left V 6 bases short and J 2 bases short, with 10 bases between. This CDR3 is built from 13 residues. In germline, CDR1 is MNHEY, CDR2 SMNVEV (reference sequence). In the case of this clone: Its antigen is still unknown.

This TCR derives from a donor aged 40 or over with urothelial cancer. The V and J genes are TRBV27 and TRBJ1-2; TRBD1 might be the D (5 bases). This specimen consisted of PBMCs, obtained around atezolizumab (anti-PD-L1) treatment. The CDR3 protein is CASSRAGNYGYTF. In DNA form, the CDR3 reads TGTGCCAGCAGCCGGGCAGGGAACTATGGCTACACCTTC.